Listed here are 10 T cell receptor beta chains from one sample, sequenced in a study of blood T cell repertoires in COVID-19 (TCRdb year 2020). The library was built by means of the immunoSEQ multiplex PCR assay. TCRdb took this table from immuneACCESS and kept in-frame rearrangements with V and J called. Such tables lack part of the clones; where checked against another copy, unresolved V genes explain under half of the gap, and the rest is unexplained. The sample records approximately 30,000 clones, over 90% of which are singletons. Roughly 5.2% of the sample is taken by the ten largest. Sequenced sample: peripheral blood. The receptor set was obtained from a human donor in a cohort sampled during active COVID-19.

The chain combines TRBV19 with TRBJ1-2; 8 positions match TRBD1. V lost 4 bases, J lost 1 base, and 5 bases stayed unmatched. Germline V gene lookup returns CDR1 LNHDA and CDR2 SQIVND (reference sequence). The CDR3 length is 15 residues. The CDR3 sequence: CASSTGTGLNYGYTF. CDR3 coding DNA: TGTGCCAGTAGTACCGGGACAGGACTTAACTATGGCTACACCTTC.

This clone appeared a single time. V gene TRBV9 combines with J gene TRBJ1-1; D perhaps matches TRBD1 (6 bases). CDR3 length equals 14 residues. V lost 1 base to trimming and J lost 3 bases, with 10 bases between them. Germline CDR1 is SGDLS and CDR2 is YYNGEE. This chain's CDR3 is CASSVRDTDTEAFF. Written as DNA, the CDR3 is TGTGCCAGCAGCGTAAGGGACACTGACACTGAAGCTTTCTTT.

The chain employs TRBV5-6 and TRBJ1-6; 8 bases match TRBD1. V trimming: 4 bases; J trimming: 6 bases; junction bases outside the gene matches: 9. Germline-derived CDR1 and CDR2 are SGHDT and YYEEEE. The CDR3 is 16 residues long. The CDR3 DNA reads TGTGCCAGCAGCCTCTTGACAGGGGATGGTAATTCACCCCTCCACTTT. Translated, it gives CASSLLTGDGNSPLHF.

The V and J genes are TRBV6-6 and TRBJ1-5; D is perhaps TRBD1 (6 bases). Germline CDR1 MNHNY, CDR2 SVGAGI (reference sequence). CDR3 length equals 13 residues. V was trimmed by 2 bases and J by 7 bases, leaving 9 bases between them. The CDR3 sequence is CASSYNRVQPQHF. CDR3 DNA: TGTGCCAGCAGTTACAACAGGGTCCAGCCCCAGCATTTT.

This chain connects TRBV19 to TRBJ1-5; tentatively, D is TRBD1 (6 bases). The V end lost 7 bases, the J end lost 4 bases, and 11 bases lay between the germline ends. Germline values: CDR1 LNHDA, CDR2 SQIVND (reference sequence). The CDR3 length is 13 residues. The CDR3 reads CASTRGPNQPQHF. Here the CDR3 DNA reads TGTGCCAGTACCAGGGGACCAAATCAGCCCCAGCATTTT.

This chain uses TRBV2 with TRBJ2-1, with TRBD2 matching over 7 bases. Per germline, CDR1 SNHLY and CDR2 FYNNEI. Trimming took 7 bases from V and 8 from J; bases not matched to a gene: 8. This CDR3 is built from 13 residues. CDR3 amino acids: CASKVGGPYEQFF. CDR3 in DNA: TGTGCCAGCAAGGTGGGAGGGCCCTATGAGCAGTTCTTC. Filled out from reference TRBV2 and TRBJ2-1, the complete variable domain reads EPEVTQTPSHQVTQMGQEVILRCVPISNHLYFYWYRQILGQKVEFLVSFYNNEISEKSEIFDDQFSVERPDGSNFTLKIRSTKLEDSAMYFCASKVGGPYEQFFGPGTRLTVL.

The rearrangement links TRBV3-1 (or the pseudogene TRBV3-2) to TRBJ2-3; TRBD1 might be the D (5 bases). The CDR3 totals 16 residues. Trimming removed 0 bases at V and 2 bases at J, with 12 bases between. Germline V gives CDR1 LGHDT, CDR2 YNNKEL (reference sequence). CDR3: CASSQEGRVDTDTQYF. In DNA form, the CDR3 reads TGTGCCAGCAGCCAAGAGGGCAGGGTAGACACAGATACGCAGTATTTT.

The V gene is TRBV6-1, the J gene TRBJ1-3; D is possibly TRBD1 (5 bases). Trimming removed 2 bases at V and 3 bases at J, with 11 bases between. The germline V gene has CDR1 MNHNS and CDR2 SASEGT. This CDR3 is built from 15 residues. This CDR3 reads CASSESGGVGNTIYF. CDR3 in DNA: TGTGCCAGCAGTGAAAGTGGAGGGGTTGGAAACACCATATATTTT.

The CDR3 loop reads CAISESGASTDTQYF. The CDR3 coding sequence is TGTGCCATCAGTGAGTCAGGGGCTAGCACAGATACGCAGTATTTT. The chain employs TRBV10-3 and TRBJ2-3, with D possibly being TRBD1 (5 bases). Between the trimmed V and J ends, which lost 0 bases and 0 bases, there was a span of 7 bases. Germline assignment: CDR1 ENHRY and CDR2 SYGVKD. The CDR3 spans 15 residues.

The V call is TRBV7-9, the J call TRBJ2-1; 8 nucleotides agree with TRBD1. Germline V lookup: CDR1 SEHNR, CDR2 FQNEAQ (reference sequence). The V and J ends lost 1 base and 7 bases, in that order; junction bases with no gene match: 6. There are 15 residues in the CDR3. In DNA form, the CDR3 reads TGTGCCAGCAGCTTAGATGGACAGGGCCCGAATGAGCAGTTCTTC. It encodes CASSLDGQGPNEQFF.